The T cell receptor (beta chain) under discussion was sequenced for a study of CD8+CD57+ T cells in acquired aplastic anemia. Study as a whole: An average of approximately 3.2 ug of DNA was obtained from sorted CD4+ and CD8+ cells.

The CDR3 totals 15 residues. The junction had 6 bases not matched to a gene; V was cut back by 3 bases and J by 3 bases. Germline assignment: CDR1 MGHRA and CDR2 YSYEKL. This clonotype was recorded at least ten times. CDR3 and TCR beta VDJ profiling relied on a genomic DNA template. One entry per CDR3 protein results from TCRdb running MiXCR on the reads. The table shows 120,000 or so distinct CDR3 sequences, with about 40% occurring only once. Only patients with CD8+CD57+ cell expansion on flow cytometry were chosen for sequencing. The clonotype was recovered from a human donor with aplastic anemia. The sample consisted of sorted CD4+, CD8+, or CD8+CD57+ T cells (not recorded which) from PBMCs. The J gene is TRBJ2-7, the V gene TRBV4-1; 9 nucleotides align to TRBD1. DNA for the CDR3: TGCGCCAGCAGCCACCTTGGGACAGGGAACTACGAGCAGTACTTC. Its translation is CASSHLGTGNYEQYF.